This T cell receptor (beta chain) was sequenced for a study of cytomegalovirus exposure and HLA in healthy donors. Overall study context: Findings of an earlier analysis included some 110 million unique TCR beta sequences from some 200 million T cells.

The length of the CDR3 is 13 residues. CDR1 and CDR2 (germline): LGHNA, YNFKEQ. V shed 0 bases and J shed 7 bases, with 7 bases lying between them. The PCR used 60 Vbeta and 13 Jbeta primers. Data came from immunoSEQ multiplex PCR; TCRdb stores just in-frame clones and leaves some out. The sample has over 100,000 clones, roughly 80% seen once. About this clone itself: The antigen remains undetermined.

Study-wide results and limits: Because they were indistinguishable, some V segments, including TRBV6-2 and TRBV6-3, were excluded. Researchers reported in a later analysis that common viral pathogens appeared linked to several top clusters. Apparent HLA restriction characterized most CMV-associated TCR beta chains in a later analysis.

Sequencing was performed on PBMCs. The sequence was obtained from a female donor in good health and CMV-seronegative. The V and J genes are TRBV4-2 and TRBJ2-1; D gene uncertain. The DNA for the CDR3 is TGTGCCAGCAGCCAAGATATGGAGAATGAGCAGTTCTTC. This sequence encodes CASSQDMENEQFF.